This T cell receptor (beta chain) emerged from a study of blood T cell repertoires in COVID-19. Sequencing was performed with immunoSEQ multiplex PCR; in TCRdb, only in-frame clones are kept and a portion is missing. This sample has just under 150,000 clones; 87% occur once, and the top ten carry approximately 9%. Looked up from germline, CDR1 is SGHTA and CDR2 is FQGTGA. V was trimmed by 4 bases and J by 4 bases, leaving 10 bases between them. The CDR3 loop spans 13 amino acids. Sequencing was performed on peripheral blood. The origin of this receptor is a woman between 45 and 60 years old with active or convalescent COVID-19. The chain is built from TRBV7-3 and TRBJ1-1, with D unresolved. CDR3 DNA: TGTGCCAGCAGCTCGTCGGGGATCACTGAAGCTTTCTTT. Amino acids: CASSSSGITEAFF.